Sequencing of this T cell receptor (beta chain) was carried out in a study of Graves' ophthalmopathy and Graves' hyperthyroidism. Exclusion covered patients with other autoimmune diseases or uncontrolled infections (as well as pregnancy or lactation). This clonotype has ten or more counts. As yet, its antigen is unknown. Amplification targeted the TCR beta CDR3 regions, with RNA transcripts as the source material. Investigators did first-round RT-PCR with HTBI primers, then second-round multiplex PCR. TCRdb used MiXCR to reprocess the multiplex PCR reads, holding one entry per CDR3 protein. The sample records around 1,000,000 distinct CDR3 sequences, approximately 35% being singletons. Whole-study findings and limits: Ophthalmopathy progression cases were predicted by the model with roughly 68% sensitivity and approximately 76% specificity. Blood repertoires reportedly contained most expanded thyroid clonotypes above 0.001 frequency.

The CDR3 runs 15 residues. From germline, CDR1 is ENHRY and CDR2 SYGVKD. Trimming cost V 0 bases and J 6 bases; bases outside gene matches: 5. This chain links TRBV10-3 with TRBJ2-7, with 10 bases aligning to TRBD1. Sequencing used peripheral blood or thyroid tissue (not recorded which). This TCR derives from an adult man with Graves' hyperthyroidism. Here the CDR3 DNA reads TGTGCCATCAGTGAGTCGTCCGGGACAGGGGTCGAGCAGTACTTC. This encodes CAISESSGTGVEQYF.